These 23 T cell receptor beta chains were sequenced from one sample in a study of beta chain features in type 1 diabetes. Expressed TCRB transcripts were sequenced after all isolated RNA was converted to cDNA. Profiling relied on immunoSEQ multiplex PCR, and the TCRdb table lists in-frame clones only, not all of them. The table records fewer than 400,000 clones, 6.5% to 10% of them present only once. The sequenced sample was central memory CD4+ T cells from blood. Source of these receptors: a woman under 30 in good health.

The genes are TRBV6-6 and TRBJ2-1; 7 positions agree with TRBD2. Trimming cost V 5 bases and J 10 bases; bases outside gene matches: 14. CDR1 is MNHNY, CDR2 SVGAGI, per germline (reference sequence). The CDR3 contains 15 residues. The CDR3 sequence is CASSPRGGALEEQFF. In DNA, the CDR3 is TGTGCCAGCAGTCCACGGGGAGGGGCCCTTGAGGAGCAGTTCTTC.

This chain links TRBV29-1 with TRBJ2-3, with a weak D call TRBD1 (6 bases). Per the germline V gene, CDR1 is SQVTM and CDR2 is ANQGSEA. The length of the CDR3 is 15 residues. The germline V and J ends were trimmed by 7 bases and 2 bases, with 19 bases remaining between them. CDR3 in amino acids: CSAARDMYPTDTQYF. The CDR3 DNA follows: TGCAGCGCCGCACGGGACATGTACCCCACAGATACGCAGTATTTT.

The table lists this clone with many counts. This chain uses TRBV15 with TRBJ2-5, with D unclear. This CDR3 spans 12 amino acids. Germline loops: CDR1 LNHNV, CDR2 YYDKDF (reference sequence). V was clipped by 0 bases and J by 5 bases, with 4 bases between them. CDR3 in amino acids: CATSRDEETQYF. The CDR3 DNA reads TGTGCCACCAGCAGAGATGAGGAGACCCAGTACTTC.

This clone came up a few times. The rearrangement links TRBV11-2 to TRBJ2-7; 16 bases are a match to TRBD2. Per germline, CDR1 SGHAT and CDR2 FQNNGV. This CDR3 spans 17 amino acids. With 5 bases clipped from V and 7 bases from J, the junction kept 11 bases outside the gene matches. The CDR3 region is CASSARGGLAGGKEQYF. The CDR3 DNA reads TGTGCCAGCAGCGCCCGCGGGGGACTAGCGGGAGGGAAGGAGCAGTACTTC.

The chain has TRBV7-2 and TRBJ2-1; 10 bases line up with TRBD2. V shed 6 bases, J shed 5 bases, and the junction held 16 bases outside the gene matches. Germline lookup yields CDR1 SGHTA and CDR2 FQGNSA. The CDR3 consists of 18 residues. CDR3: CASSVRSISLAGDNEQFF. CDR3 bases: TGTGCCAGCAGTGTTAGGTCTATTTCTCTAGCGGGAGACAATGAGCAGTTCTTC.

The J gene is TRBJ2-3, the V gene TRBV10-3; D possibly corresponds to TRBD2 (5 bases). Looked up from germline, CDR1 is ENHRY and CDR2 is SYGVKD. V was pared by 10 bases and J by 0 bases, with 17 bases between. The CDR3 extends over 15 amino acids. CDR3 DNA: TGTGCCACCGCCGGGGTGACGGGCAGCACAGATACGCAGTATTTT. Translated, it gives CATAGVTGSTDTQYF.

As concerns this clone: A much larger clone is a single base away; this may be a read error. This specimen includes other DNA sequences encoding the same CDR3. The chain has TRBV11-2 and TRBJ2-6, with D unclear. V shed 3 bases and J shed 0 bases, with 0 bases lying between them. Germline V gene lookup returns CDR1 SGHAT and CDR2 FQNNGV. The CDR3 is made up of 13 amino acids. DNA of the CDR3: TGTGCCAGCAGCTTCTCTGGGGCCAACGTCCTGACTTTC. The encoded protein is CASSFSGANVLTF.

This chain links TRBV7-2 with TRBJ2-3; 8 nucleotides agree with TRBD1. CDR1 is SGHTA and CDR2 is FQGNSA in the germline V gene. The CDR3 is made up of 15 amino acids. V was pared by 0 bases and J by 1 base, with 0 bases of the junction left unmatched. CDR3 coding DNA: TGTGCCAGCAGCTTAGCGACAGGGGGCACAGATACGCAGTATTTT. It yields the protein CASSLATGGTDTQYF.

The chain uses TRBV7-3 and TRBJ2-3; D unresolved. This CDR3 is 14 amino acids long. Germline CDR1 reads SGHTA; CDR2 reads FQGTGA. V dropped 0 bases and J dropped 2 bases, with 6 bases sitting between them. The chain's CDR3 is CASSLTENTDTQYF. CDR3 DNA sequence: TGTGCCAGCAGCTTAACAGAGAACACAGATACGCAGTATTTT.

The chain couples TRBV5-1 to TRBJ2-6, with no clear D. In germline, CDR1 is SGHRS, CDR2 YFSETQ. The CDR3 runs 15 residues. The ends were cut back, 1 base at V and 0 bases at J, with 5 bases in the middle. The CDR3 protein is CASSLNPSGANVLTF. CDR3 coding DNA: TGCGCCAGCAGCTTGAACCCCTCTGGGGCCAACGTCCTGACTTTC.

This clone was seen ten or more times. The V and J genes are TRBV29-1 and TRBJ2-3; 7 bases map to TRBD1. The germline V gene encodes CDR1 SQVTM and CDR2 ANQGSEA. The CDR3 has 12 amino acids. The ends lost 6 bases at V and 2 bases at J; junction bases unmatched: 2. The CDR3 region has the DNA TGCAGCGTGGACAGGAACACAGATACGCAGTATTTT. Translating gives CSVDRNTDTQYF.

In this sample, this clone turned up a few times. In DNA, the CDR3 is TGTGCCAGCAGCTTGCTGGGACTAGCAGGCTACGAGCAGTACTTC. This encodes CASSLLGLAGYEQYF. This rearrangement joins TRBV7-2 to TRBJ2-7, with 9 bases identical to TRBD2. The CDR3 is 15 amino acids. CDR1 and CDR2 from the germline V gene are SGHTA and FQGNSA. Germline trimming cut 3 bases from V and 3 bases from J; bases unmatched to any gene: 6.

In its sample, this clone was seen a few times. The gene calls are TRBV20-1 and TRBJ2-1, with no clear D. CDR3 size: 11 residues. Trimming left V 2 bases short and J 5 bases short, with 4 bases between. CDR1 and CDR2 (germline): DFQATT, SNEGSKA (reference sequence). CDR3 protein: CSARMHNEQFF. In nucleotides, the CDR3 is TGCAGTGCTAGAATGCACAATGAGCAGTTCTTC.

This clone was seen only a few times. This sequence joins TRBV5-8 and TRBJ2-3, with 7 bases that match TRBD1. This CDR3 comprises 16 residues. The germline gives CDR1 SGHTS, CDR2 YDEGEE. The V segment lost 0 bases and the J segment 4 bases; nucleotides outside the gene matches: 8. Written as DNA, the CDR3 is TGTGCCAGCAGCTTGGGCGACAGGGCAAAGGCAGATACGCAGTATTTT. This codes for CASSLGDRAKADTQYF.

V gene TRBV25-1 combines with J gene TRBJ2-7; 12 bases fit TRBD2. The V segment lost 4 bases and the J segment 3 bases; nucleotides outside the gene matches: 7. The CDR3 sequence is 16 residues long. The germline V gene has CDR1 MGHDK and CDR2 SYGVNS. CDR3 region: CASSGPETSGSYEQYF. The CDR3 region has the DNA TGTGCCAGCAGTGGACCAGAGACTAGCGGGAGCTACGAGCAGTACTTC.

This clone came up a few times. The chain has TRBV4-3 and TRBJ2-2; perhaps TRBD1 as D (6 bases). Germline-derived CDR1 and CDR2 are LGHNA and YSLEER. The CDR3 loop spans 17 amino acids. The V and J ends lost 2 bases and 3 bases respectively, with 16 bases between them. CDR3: CASSQRPRGLDTGELFF. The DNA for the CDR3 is TGCGCCAGCAGCCAAAGGCCCAGGGGTCTGGACACCGGGGAGCTGTTTTTT.

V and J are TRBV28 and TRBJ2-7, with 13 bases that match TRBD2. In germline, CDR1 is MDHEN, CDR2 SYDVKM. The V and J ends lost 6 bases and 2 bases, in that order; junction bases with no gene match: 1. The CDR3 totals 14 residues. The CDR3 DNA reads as TGTGCCAGCAGCGGGACTAGCGGGACCTACGAGCAGTACTTC. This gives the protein CASSGTSGTYEQYF.

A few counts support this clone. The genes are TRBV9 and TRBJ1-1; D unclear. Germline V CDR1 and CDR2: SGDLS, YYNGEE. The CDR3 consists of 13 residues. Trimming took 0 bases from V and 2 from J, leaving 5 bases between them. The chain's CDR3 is CASSVGINTEAFF. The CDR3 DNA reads TGTGCCAGCAGCGTAGGTATTAACACTGAAGCTTTCTTT.

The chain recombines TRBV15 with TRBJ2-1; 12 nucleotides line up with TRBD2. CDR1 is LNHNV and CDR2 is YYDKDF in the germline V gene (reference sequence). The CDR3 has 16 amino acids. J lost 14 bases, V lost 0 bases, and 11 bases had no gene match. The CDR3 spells CATSREFPSGGASEFF. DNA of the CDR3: TGTGCCACCAGCAGAGAGTTTCCTAGCGGGGGGGCCTCAGAGTTCTTC. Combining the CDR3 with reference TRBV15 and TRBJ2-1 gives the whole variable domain DAMVIQNPRYQVTQFGKPVTLSCSQTLNHNVMYWYQQKSSQAPKLLFHYYDKDFNNEADTPDNFQSRRPNTSFCFLDIRSPGLGDTAMYLCATSREFPSGGASEFFGPGTRLTVL.

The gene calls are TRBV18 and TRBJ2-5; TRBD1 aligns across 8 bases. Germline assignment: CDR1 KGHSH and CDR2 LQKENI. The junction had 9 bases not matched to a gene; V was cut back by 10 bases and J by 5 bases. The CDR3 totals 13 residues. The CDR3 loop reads CATSSGGAETQYF. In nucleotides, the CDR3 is TGTGCCACTTCATCAGGGGGCGCGGAGACCCAGTACTTC.

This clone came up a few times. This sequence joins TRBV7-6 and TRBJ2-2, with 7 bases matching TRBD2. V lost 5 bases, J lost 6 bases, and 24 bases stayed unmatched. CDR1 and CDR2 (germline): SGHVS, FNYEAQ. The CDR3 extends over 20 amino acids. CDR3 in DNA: TGTGCCAGCAGCACACAGACCCCCGGGACTACTCGGAGTAAGGCCGGGGAGCTGTTTTTT. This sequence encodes CASSTQTPGTTRSKAGELFF.

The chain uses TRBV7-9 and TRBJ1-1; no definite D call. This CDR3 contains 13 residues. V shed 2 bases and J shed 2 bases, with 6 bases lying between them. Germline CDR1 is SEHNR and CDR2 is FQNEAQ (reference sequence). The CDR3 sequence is CASSLIPNTEAFF. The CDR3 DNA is TGTGCCAGCAGCTTAATCCCAAACACTGAAGCTTTCTTT.

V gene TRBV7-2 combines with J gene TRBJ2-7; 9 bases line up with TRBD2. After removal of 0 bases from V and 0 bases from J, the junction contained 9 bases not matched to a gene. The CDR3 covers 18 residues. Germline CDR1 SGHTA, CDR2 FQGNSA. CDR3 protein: CASSLALAGKTSSYEQYF. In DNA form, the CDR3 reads TGTGCCAGCAGCTTAGCACTAGCGGGCAAGACGAGCTCCTACGAGCAGTACTTC.